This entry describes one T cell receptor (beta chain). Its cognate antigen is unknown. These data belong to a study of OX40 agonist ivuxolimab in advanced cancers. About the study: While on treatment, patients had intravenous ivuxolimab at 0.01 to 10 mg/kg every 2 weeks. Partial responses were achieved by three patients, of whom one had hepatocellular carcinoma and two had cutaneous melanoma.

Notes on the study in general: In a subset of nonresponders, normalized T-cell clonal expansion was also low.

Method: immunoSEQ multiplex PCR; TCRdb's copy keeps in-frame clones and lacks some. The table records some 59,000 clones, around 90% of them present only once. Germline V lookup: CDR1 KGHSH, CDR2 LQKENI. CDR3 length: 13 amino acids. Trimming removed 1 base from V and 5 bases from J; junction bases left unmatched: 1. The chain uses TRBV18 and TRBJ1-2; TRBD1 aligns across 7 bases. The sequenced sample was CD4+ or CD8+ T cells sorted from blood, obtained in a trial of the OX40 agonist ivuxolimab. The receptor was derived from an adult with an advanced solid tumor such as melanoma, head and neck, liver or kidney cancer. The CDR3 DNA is TGTGCCAGCTCACCACAGGGGGCATATGGCTACACCTTC. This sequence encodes CASSPQGAYGYTF. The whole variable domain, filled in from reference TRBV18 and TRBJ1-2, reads NAGVMQNPRHLVRRRGQEARLRCSPMKGHSHVYWYRQLPEEGLKFMVYLQKENIIDESGMPKERFSAEFPKEGPSILRIQQVVRGDSAAYFCASSPQGAYGYTFGSGTRLTVV.